The TCR beta chain described here comes from a study of PD-1 blockade in classical Hodgkin lymphoma. Relapse after autologous stem cell transplantation occurred in every patient, and brentuximab vedotin exposure varied. The assay was immunoSEQ multiplex PCR, and TCRdb's table has in-frame clones only and misses some. Among about 22,000 clones, about 80% were seen once, and the ten largest hold roughly 8%. The clonotype was recovered from a human donor with classical Hodgkin lymphoma. The source material was peripheral blood mononuclear cells (PBMCs), sampled before the second cycle of nivolumab.

The CDR3 DNA is TGTGCCAGCAGTTTGGGTCCCACGACCTCCTACGAGCAGTACTTC. This gives the protein CASSLGPTTSYEQYF. The chain recombines TRBV28 with TRBJ2-7; D is uncertain. The CDR3 runs to 15 residues. Looked up from germline, CDR1 is MDHEN and CDR2 is SYDVKM. Trimming cost V 3 bases and J 0 bases, with 12 bases left between them. Drawing the rest from reference TRBV28 and TRBJ2-7, the complete variable domain is DVKVTQSSRYLVKRTGEKVFLECVQDMDHENMFWYRQDPGLGLRLIYFSYDVKMKEKGDIPEGYSVSREKKERFSLILESASTNQTSMYLCASSLGPTTSYEQYFGPGTRLTVT.